The next 23 T cell receptor beta chains were all read from a single sample in a study of shared clonotypes between healthy human individuals (dated by TCRdb to the early 2020s). Libraries came from the immunoSEQ multiplex PCR assay. In TCRdb, the immuneACCESS table is reduced to in-frame sequences with V and J assigned. These tables do not hold every clone; where another copy was compared, an unresolved V gene accounts for under half, and the others remain unexplained. Recorded for this sample are 2.3 million or so clones; approximately 95% of them occurred a single time. The ten largest account for 0.39% of the sample. The material sequenced was naive CD4+ T cells from PBMCs. The cell subset or site label, read with the paper, signifies: CD45RA+ positively selected. These receptors were collected from a man aged 18 to 35 in good health. Some clones in this sample may be carry-over from other donors' samples.

V usage is TRBV11-2 and J usage is TRBJ2-6; D unclear. The CDR3 totals 15 residues. The V end lost 3 bases, the J end lost 0 bases, and 6 bases lay between the germline ends. The germline V gene has CDR1 SGHAT and CDR2 FQNNGV. DNA of the CDR3: TGTGCCAGCAGCTTCTTTCGCTCTGGGGCCAACGTCCTGACTTTC. Translation gives CASSFFRSGANVLTF.

This rearrangement joins TRBV9 to TRBJ2-7, with 7 bases that match TRBD1. Germline V gene data show CDR1 as SGDLS and CDR2 as YYNGEE. This CDR3 region has 15 residues. V gave up 3 bases and J gave up 3 bases; unmatched junction bases: 9. The CDR3 sequence is CASSASGDRDYEQYF. The CDR3 DNA follows: TGTGCCAGCAGCGCTTCTGGAGACAGGGACTACGAGCAGTACTTC.

The rearrangement joins TRBV7-9 to TRBJ2-1; tentatively, D is TRBD2 (5 bases). The CDR3 consists of 13 residues. Trimming removed 5 bases at V and 3 bases at J, with 8 bases between. The germline gives CDR1 SEHNR, CDR2 FQNEAQ (reference sequence). The CDR3 nucleotides read TGTGCCAGCAGCACCGGACTCTACAATGAGCAGTTCTTC. It is translated as CASSTGLYNEQFF.

A word on this clone: Other DNA sequences in the same sample also yield this CDR3. V usage is TRBV9 and J usage is TRBJ2-7; 9 nucleotides match TRBD1. The CDR3 is 14 residues long. Losses at the gene ends were 4 bases for V and 3 bases for J; bases not matched to a gene: 5. Germline values: CDR1 SGDLS, CDR2 YYNGEE. The CDR3 is CASSPRTGVYEQYF. The CDR3 DNA reads TGTGCCAGCAGCCCCCGGACAGGGGTCTACGAGCAGTACTTC.

This clone appeared once. The gene calls are TRBV7-8 and TRBJ2-5; tentative D call: TRBD1 (7 bases). With 2 bases removed from V and 7 bases from J, the gap between germline ends came to 17 bases. The germline gives CDR1 SGHVS, CDR2 FQNEAQ. The CDR3 sequence is 15 residues long. CDR3 sequence reads: CASSLRGQGGATQYF. In nucleotides, the CDR3 is TGTGCCAGCAGCTTAAGGGGGCAGGGGGGAGCGACCCAGTACTTC.

The chain joins TRBV27 to TRBJ1-4; D gene uncertain. Deletions cut 6 bases from V and 8 bases from J, with 13 bases between. Germline values: CDR1 MNHEY, CDR2 SMNVEV (reference sequence). This CDR3 has 13 residues. This CDR3 reads CASRLGLGEKLFF. The CDR3 DNA reads TGTGCCAGCAGATTGGGTCTGGGGGAAAAACTGTTTTTT.

This sequence joins TRBV6-1 and TRBJ1-5; D is ambiguous. Trimming pared 7 bases from V and 1 base from J, leaving 14 bases between. The CDR3 sequence is 15 residues long. From germline, CDR1 is MNHNS and CDR2 SASEGT. The CDR3 here is CASTFSGGSNQPQHF. In DNA form, the CDR3 reads TGTGCCAGCACCTTCTCGGGCGGAAGCAATCAGCCCCAGCATTTT.

The rearrangement links TRBV12-5 to TRBJ1-3; the D gene is possibly TRBD1 (6 bases). Germline V lookup: CDR1 LGHNT, CDR2 FRNRAP. This CDR3 comprises 13 residues. Trimming shortened V by 8 bases and J by 2 bases, and 10 bases separated the two germline ends. For the CDR3, the DNA is TGTGCTAGTAGATCAGGGGCTGGAAACACCATATATTTT. Translation gives CASRSGAGNTIYF.

V and J are TRBV4-3 and TRBJ2-1; 11 nucleotides match TRBD2. The V segment lost 3 bases and the J segment 4 bases; nucleotides outside the gene matches: 8. Germline loops: CDR1 LGHNA, CDR2 YSLEER. The CDR3 sequence is 17 residues long. CDR3 DNA sequence: TGCGCCAGCAGCCATCAGACTAGCGGGAAAGTGTACAATGAGCAGTTCTTC. Amino acids: CASSHQTSGKVYNEQFF.

This chain uses TRBV9 with TRBJ2-2, with 8 bases aligning to TRBD2. Germline lookup yields CDR1 SGDLS and CDR2 YYNGEE. With V trimmed by 3 bases and J by 5 bases, 12 bases remained unmatched. This CDR3 contains 17 residues. DNA for the CDR3: TGTGCCAGCAGCGGACAATCAGCGGGAGTAGGTACCGGGGAGCTGTTTTTT. Its translation: CASSGQSAGVGTGELFF.

The chain links TRBV29-1 to TRBJ2-5; no definite D call. Per germline, CDR1 SQVTM and CDR2 ANQGSEA. Trimming shortened V by 8 bases and J by 1 base, and 14 bases separated the two germline ends. CDR3 length equals 13 residues. DNA of the CDR3: TGCAGCCTCCGTCAGGACCGCCAAGAGACCCAGTACTTC. It is translated as CSLRQDRQETQYF.

On this clone: Other DNA sequences of this sample code for an identical CDR3. The gene calls are TRBV27 and TRBJ2-5; D ambiguous. V was cut by 5 bases and J by 5 bases, with 6 bases left in between. CDR3 length: 11 residues. Germline V gene data show CDR1 as MNHEY and CDR2 as SMNVEV (reference sequence). CDR3 bases: TGTGCCAGCAGTAATCGGGAGACCCAGTACTTC. Its protein is CASSNRETQYF.

J is TRBJ2-7 and V is TRBV5-4; 8 positions match TRBD2. The CDR3 covers 15 residues. With 0 bases clipped from V and 5 bases from J, the junction kept 7 bases outside the gene matches. Germline V gene sequence: CDR1 SGHNT, CDR2 YYREEE (reference sequence). The CDR3: CASSLGSAGVNEQYF. CDR3 nucleotide sequence: TGTGCCAGCAGCTTGGGGTCAGCGGGAGTGAACGAGCAGTACTTC. Full variable domain (missing parts from reference TRBV5-4 and TRBJ2-7): ETGVTQSPTHLIKTRGQQVTLRCSSQSGHNTVSWYQQALGQGPQFIFQYYREEENGRGNFPPRFSGLQFPNYSSELNVNALELDDSALYLCASSLGSAGVNEQYFGPGTRLTVT.

V is TRBV10-3 and J is TRBJ1-2; D unclear. The germline gives CDR1 ENHRY, CDR2 SYGVKD. The CDR3 sequence is 11 residues long. The V gene lost 10 bases and the J gene lost 2 bases, with 8 bases spanning the gap. The CDR3 protein is CATGSNYGYTF. CDR3 DNA: TGTGCCACGGGATCCAACTATGGCTACACCTTC.

Concerning this clone: Other DNA sequences within the sample encode an identical CDR3. Written as DNA, the CDR3 is TGCGCCAGCAGCTTAGTTCCCGGGCAAGAGACCCAGTACTTC. Protein sequence: CASSLVPGQETQYF. The chain employs TRBV5-1 and TRBJ2-5, with D unclear. CDR1 and CDR2 from the germline V gene are SGHRS and YFSETQ. The CDR3 has 14 amino acids. The V and J ends lost 2 bases and 2 bases respectively, with 10 bases between them.

V and J are TRBV7-8 and TRBJ2-2, with no clear D. From germline, CDR1 is SGHVS and CDR2 FQNEAQ. V was clipped by 0 bases and J by 3 bases, with 8 bases between them. There are 15 residues in the CDR3. The CDR3 here is CASSLAVLYTGELFF. CDR3 in DNA: TGTGCCAGCAGCTTAGCGGTCCTTTACACCGGGGAGCTGTTTTTT. The variable domain in full, with the rest retrieved from reference TRBV7-8 and TRBJ2-2, is GAGVSQSPRYKVAKRGQDVALRCDPISGHVSLFWYQQALGQGPEFLTYFQNEAQLDKSGLPSDRFFAERPEGSVSTLKIQRTQQEDSAVYLCASSLAVLYTGELFFGEGSRLTVL.

The J gene is TRBJ2-1, the V gene TRBV9; D not certain. This CDR3 comprises 14 residues. The V gene's germline CDR1 is SGDLS and CDR2 YYNGEE. V lost 1 base and J 4 bases, leaving 9 bases between the germline ends. The CDR3 DNA reads TGTGCCAGCAGCGTAACCGGGTTTTACAATGAGCAGTTCTTC. Its protein is CASSVTGFYNEQFF.

J is TRBJ1-2 and V is TRBV18, with 7 bases that match TRBD1. Looked up from germline, CDR1 is KGHSH and CDR2 is LQKENI. Losses at the gene ends were 2 bases for V and 8 bases for J; bases not matched to a gene: 11. This CDR3 spans 15 amino acids. CDR3 sequence: CASSPSPDRANGYTF. The CDR3 region has the DNA TGTGCCAGCTCACCATCCCCCGACAGGGCCAACGGCTACACCTTC.

The rearrangement links TRBV6-5 to TRBJ2-5; D is unclear. The CDR3 has 15 residues. V was pared by 2 bases and J by 3 bases, with 13 bases between. Germline CDR1 MNHEY, CDR2 SVGAGI. CDR3 in amino acids: CASSYVSAAKETQYF. CDR3 bases: TGTGCCAGCAGTTACGTGTCTGCCGCAAAAGAGACCCAGTACTTC.

This clone has just a few counts. The chain joins TRBV18 to TRBJ1-5; 7 nucleotides align to TRBD1. The CDR3 contains 15 residues. The V gene end was trimmed by 4 bases and the J gene end by 3 bases; junction bases not matched to a gene: 6. CDR1 and CDR2 (germline): KGHSH, LQKENI. This CDR3 is CASSRDGTDNQPQHF. The CDR3 DNA follows: TGTGCCAGCTCACGTGATGGGACAGACAATCAGCCCCAGCATTTT.

The J gene is TRBJ2-3, the V gene TRBV6-6; no clear D gene. The CDR3 is 11 amino acids. V was trimmed by 5 bases and J by 5 bases, leaving 5 bases between them. Germline values: CDR1 MNHNY, CDR2 SVGAGI (reference sequence). The CDR3 protein is CASSGEDTQYF. CDR3 sequence (DNA): TGTGCCAGCAGTGGAGAAGATACGCAGTATTTT.

J is TRBJ1-5 and V is TRBV15, with TRBD1 identical over 7 bases. Germline-derived CDR1 and CDR2 are LNHNV and YYDKDF (reference sequence). V gave up 0 bases and J gave up 7 bases; unmatched junction bases: 6. The CDR3 totals 15 residues. CDR3 nucleotide sequence: TGTGCCACCAGCAGAGAGGTAGGGGGCGGGCAGCCCCAGCATTTT. Its protein is CATSREVGGGQPQHF.

This rearrangement joins TRBV10-2 to TRBJ1-2; D may be TRBD1 (6 bases). Looked up from germline, CDR1 is WSHSY and CDR2 is SAAADI. This CDR3 has 14 amino acids. Trimming shortened V by 2 bases and J by 5 bases, and 12 bases separated the two germline ends. The DNA for the CDR3 is TGCGCCAGCAGTGAGGCAGGGGACCTGTATGGCTACACCTTC. It encodes CASSEAGDLYGYTF.